This T cell receptor beta chain is drawn from a study of cytomegalovirus exposure and HLA in healthy donors. Whole-study context: There were approximately 400 genotyped donors. Of these, 75% to 90% fell in the genetic ancestry cluster associated with self-reported Caucasian donors. Findings of the study overall: Donors were assumed by presence/absence analyses to have roughly uniform sequencing depth. At a 0.05 false discovery rate, a later analysis found some 18,000 TCR beta sequences to be associated with HLA alleles. CMV serostatus was the only immune exposure information that was available.

As concerns this clone: Its specificity is not known.

CDR3 length: 15 residues. Germline CDR1 and CDR2: MNHEY and SMNVEV (reference sequence). Use of 60 Vbeta and 13 Jbeta primers characterized the PCR. Clones were read by immunoSEQ multiplex PCR, and TCRdb kept only the in-frame ones, dropping some. This sample has over 100,000 clones, with around 86% found just once. Sequenced input: PBMCs. The chain is built from TRBV27 and TRBJ1-3; TRBD1 aligns across 8 bases. The J call is uncertain, as TRBJ2-2 better fits the DNA end. The sequence was collected from a woman in her twenties or thirties in good health and CMV-seronegative. For the CDR3, the DNA is TGTGCCAGCAGCGCCGGACAGGGCTACACCGGGGAGCTGTTTTTT. Amino acids: CASSAGQGYTGELFF.